A single T cell receptor beta chain is shown here with its context. This clone was recorded a few times. Its antigen specificity is not known. Per-base qualities were not stored, and no clone one base away is much larger. The sample belongs to a study of blood T cell repertoires in COVID-19 (dated by TCRdb to about 2020). A note on the overall study: Samples covering the acute and convalescent phases of COVID-19 were provided by collaborators in the United States, Italy and Spain. Where HLA class I and class II types were available, the types were taken from metadata supplied by the sample provider, not from assay-based typing. Nearly every sample came with metadata listing a de-identified subject ID, COVID-19 status, age in years and sex. Deeply sampled blood TCRbeta repertoires from subjects exposed to, actively infected with, or recovered from COVID-19 were included in the dataset. The material from the prospective study consisted of cDNA or gDNA derived from T cells, B-cell-depleted T cells, or PBMCs. Samples came from the ongoing ImmuneRACE study (first 160 participants) plus 1,254 subjects from 6 global collaborators. The repertoires were released in a freely available public database meant as a resource for research on the immune response to SARS-CoV-2. The research as a whole found: The quantity of clinical and demographic metadata differed by source and by participant and was supplied without curation.

The immunoSEQ Assay, a bias-controlled multiplex PCR, was used to amplify TCRbeta CDR3 regions from genomic DNA. The published analysis was carried out like this. Within the assay, amplification of reference gene primers was used to estimate how many nucleated cells each sample contained. Sequence reads were collapsed and filtered to measure the absolute abundance of every unique TCRbeta CDR3 rearrangement. Productive Simpson clonality was computed per sample as the square root of Simpson's diversity index over productive rearrangements. Not all clones reach the TCRdb copy of this immuneACCESS table, which keeps in-frame sequences only. Checked studies attribute under half of the gap to unresolved V genes and leave the rest unexplained. Clone size and V and J calls were adopted from that table, with D and trimming inferred from the DNA. Recorded for this sample are over 150,000 clones; approximately 84% of them occurred a single time. Clones ranked in the top ten supply 6.5% to 7% of the sample.

Collaborating institutions collected whole blood in K2EDTA tubes following their own protocols. Collaborator samples were shipped for TCRbeta analysis as frozen whole blood, isolated PBMCs, or DNA extracted from either sample type. This clonotype was obtained from a human donor with acute or convalescent COVID-19. The donor label of this sample is uncertain. The material sequenced was peripheral blood.

In nucleotides, the sequence is TGTGCCAGTAGTACCGGCCAGGGTCTGGGTGCTGGGGTTAGAGGCTACACCTTC. It translates as CASSTGQGLGAGVRGYTF. The V and J segments used are TRBV19 and TRBJ1-2; TRBD1 is possibly the D segment (5 matching bases). CDR3 length: 18 amino acids, cysteine to phenylalanine. Left in the record is the CDR3 DNA by itself, 54 bases read in frame from the first base. The germline V gene (reference sequence) gives CDR1 as LNHDA and CDR2 as SQIVND. The junction carries 29 bases between V and J, which are trimmed by 4 bases and 8 bases respectively. The CDR3 plus the reference TRBV19 and TRBJ1-2 genes for the other parts give the full variable domain: DGGITQSPKYLFRKEGQNVTLSCEQNLNHDAMYWYRQDPGQGLRLIYYSQIVNDFQKGDIAEGYSVSREKKESFPLTVTSAQKNPTAFYLCASSTGQGLGAGVRGYTFGSGTRLTVV.